The T cell receptor beta chain described here comes from a study of blood T cell repertoires in COVID-19. Study context: In each case, the material was cDNA or gDNA derived from T cells, B-cell-depleted T cells, or PBMCs.

In the authors' workflow: Estimates of nucleated cell counts were drawn from the amplification of reference gene primers. Produced via immunoSEQ multiplex PCR; TCRdb's table is partial and in-frame only. V and J calls and clone size are those listed in that table; D and trimming were worked out from the DNA. The data hold roughly 300,000 clones, with roughly nine tenths observed a single time. Participant-given clinical history determined each cohort assignment. Trimming removed 4 bases from V and 4 bases from J, with 13 bases in between. The CDR3 covers 14 residues. The V gene's germline CDR1 is MNHEY and CDR2 SMNVEV (reference sequence).

V usage is TRBV27 and J usage is TRBJ1-2; TRBD1 might be the D (6 bases). Sequencing was done on a sample of PBMCs or T cells enriched from blood (not recorded which). This clonotype was obtained from a woman aged 25 to 39 who had recovered from COVID-19. CDR3 bases: TGTGCCAGCAGTTGGGACACTTCTGGCTATGGCTACACCTTC. It encodes CASSWDTSGYGYTF.